This T cell receptor beta chain was recovered during a study of cytomegalovirus exposure and HLA in healthy donors. Study-level points and caveats: As a later analysis revealed, most CMV-associated TCR beta chains appeared HLA-restricted.

This clone came up a few times. Its antigen is not known. 60 Vbeta and 13 Jbeta primers were used in PCR. Libraries were prepared by immunoSEQ multiplex PCR; TCRdb keeps only in-frame clonotypes and omits some of them. The sample yields approximately 150,000 clones, more than 65% seen once. Germline V gene data show CDR1 as SGHAT and CDR2 as FQDESV (reference sequence). There are 13 residues in the CDR3. V gave up 6 bases and J gave up 8 bases, with 16 bases separating them. This TCR was sampled from a man aged 30-40 years in good health and CMV-seronegative. Sequencing input: PBMCs. This rearrangement joins TRBV11-1 to TRBJ1-2, with D possibly being TRBD1 (5 bases). The CDR3 region is CASRPQVGSGYTF. The DNA of the CDR3 is TGTGCCAGCAGACCACAGGTCGGGAGCGGCTACACCTTC.